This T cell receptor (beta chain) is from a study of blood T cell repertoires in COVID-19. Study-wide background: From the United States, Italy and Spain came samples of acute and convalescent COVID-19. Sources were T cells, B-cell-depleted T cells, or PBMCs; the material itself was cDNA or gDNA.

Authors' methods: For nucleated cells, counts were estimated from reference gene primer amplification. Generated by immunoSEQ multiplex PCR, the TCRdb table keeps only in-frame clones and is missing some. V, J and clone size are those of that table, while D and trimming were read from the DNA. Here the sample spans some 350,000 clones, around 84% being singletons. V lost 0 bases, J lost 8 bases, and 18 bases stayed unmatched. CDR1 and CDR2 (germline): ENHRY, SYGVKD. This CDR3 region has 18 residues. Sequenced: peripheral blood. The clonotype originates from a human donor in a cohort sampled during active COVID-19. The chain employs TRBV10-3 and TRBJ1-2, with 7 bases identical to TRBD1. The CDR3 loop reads CAISESIVADPTGLGYTF. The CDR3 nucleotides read TGTGCCATCAGTGAGTCGATCGTCGCGGACCCGACAGGGTTAGGCTACACCTTC.